Listed here are 9 T cell receptor beta chains from one sample, sequenced in a study of T cell repertoires in cytomegalovirus infection. In TCRdb, the reads were re-called with MiXCR into one record per CDR3 protein. The profile shows 300,000 to 400,000 distinct CDR3 sequences, under 35% of them singletons. These receptors' targets are unknown. Sequencing used cultured PBMCs, obtained from culture after CMV antigen stimulation. Receptor source: a human donor in good health (CMV status not recorded). Some clones in this sample may be carry-over from other donors' samples.

This clonotype was observed a handful of times. The chain carries TRBV11-2 and TRBJ1-2; D is undetermined. CDR1 SGHAT and CDR2 FQNNGV come from the germline V gene. The CDR3 runs to 14 residues. V was cut by 0 bases and J by 5 bases, with 10 bases left in between. The CDR3 DNA sequence: TGTGCCAGCAGCTTAGAGGCTTCAGCTTATGGCTACACCTTC. Protein: CASSLEASAYGYTF.

The chain couples TRBV19 to TRBJ1-3; D gene ambiguous. Trimming cost V 6 bases and J 0 bases, with 9 bases left between them. Germline CDR1 is LNHDA and CDR2 is SQIVND (reference sequence). The CDR3 loop spans 14 amino acids. The CDR3 loop is CASSNFDSGNTIYF. CDR3 coding DNA: TGTGCCAGTAGCAATTTCGACTCTGGAAACACCATATATTTT.

V and J are TRBV12-3 or TRBV12-4 and TRBJ1-2; 8 nucleotides agree with TRBD1. Losses at the gene ends were 7 bases for V and 5 bases for J; bases not matched to a gene: 12. CDR3 length equals 15 residues. The CDR3 DNA follows: TGTGCCAGCACGACTAACGGACAGGGAGCATATGGCTACACCTTC. It is translated as CASTTNGQGAYGYTF.

This clonotype has ten or more counts. The CDR3 loop is CASSLHRGRGRDTQYF. CDR3 DNA: TGTGCCAGCAGCTTACATCGCGGGAGGGGTCGGGATACGCAGTATTTT. V usage is TRBV7-2 and J usage is TRBJ2-3; 9 bases align to TRBD2. This CDR3 region has 16 residues. Germline V lookup: CDR1 SGHTA, CDR2 FQGNSA. The V and J ends lost 2 bases and 6 bases, in that order; junction bases with no gene match: 9. Full variable domain (outside the CDR3, taken from reference TRBV7-2 and TRBJ2-3): GAGVSQSPSNKVTEKGKDVELRCDPISGHTALYWYRQSLGQGLEFLIYFQGNSAPDKSGLPSDRFSAERTGGSVSTLTIQRTQQEDSAVYLCASSLHRGRGRDTQYFGPGTRLTVL.

This clonotype was seen only a few times. The chain combines TRBV2 with TRBJ1-5, with D possibly matching TRBD1 (6 bases). Trimming removed 8 bases from V and 3 bases from J, with 11 bases in between. Germline CDR1 reads SNHLY; CDR2 reads FYNNEI. The length of the CDR3 is 13 residues. CDR3 amino acids: CASHRTVNQPQHF. The CDR3 region has the DNA TGTGCCAGCCATAGGACAGTCAATCAGCCCCAGCATTTT.

This clonotype was seen more than once but under ten times. V gene TRBV7-9 combines with J gene TRBJ1-1; unclear D gene. Trimming removed 1 base at V and 0 bases at J, with 12 bases between. This CDR3 region has 16 residues. Germline assignment: CDR1 SEHNR and CDR2 FQNEAQ (reference sequence). CDR3 nucleotide sequence: TGTGCCAGCAGCTTAGACAACAGCCTCTTGAACACTGAAGCTTTCTTT. Translating gives CASSLDNSLLNTEAFF.

J is TRBJ1-4 and V is TRBV12-3 or TRBV12-4; 8 bases are shared with TRBD1. V trimming: 5 bases; J trimming: 8 bases; junction bases outside the gene matches: 13. CDR3 length: 16 amino acids. CDR3 nucleotide sequence: TGTGCCAGCAGTCCAGGCAGGGGGCGGATTCGAGAAAAACTGTTTTTT. Translating it yields CASSPGRGRIREKLFF.

In its sample, this clonotype was seen a few times. The chain recombines TRBV6-5 with TRBJ2-1; TRBD1 agrees at 12 bases. From germline, CDR1 is MNHEY and CDR2 SVGAGI. The CDR3 runs 15 residues. V trimming: 5 bases; J trimming: 8 bases; junction bases outside the gene matches: 7. The CDR3 is CASSRGTGGEYEQFF. The CDR3 DNA reads TGTGCCAGCAGTCGCGGGACAGGGGGCGAATATGAGCAGTTCTTC.

The CDR3 nucleotides are TGTGCCAGCAGCTTCTCAGCGGGATCCACAGATACGCAGTATTTT. Protein product: CASSFSAGSTDTQYF. The V call is TRBV7-9, the J call TRBJ2-3; 7 positions match TRBD2. V shed 3 bases and J 2 bases; nucleotides not matched to a gene: 5. CDR1 and CDR2 from the germline V gene are SEHNR and FQNEAQ (reference sequence). This CDR3 contains 15 residues.